The 4 T cell receptor beta chains in this list originate from one sample, sequenced in a study of CD8+ T cells in alopecia areata. Reverse transcribed after extraction, RNA yielded cDNA as the sequencing template. Clones were sequenced by immunoSEQ multiplex PCR, and TCRdb holds only the in-frame ones, with some missing. This table has about 100,000 clones, roughly 64% appearing once. The specimen was CD8+ T cells sorted from blood. These receptor sequences come from a human donor in good health.

J is TRBJ1-2 and V is TRBV4-2, with D uncertain. Looked up from germline, CDR1 is LGHNA and CDR2 is YNFKEQ. This CDR3 contains 14 residues. V was shortened by 0 bases and J by 5 bases, with 10 bases between the two germline ends. This chain's CDR3 is CASSQDGRVYGYTF. CDR3 nucleotides: TGTGCCAGCAGCCAAGACGGGAGGGTTTATGGCTACACCTTC.

This clone was seen more than once but under ten times. The chain uses TRBV5-1 and TRBJ2-7, with D perhaps matching TRBD1 (5 bases). Germline V CDR1 and CDR2: SGHRS, YFSETQ. V was trimmed by 1 base and J by 1 base, leaving 9 bases between them. The CDR3 contains 14 residues. The CDR3 loop is CASSLRQGSYEQYF. For the CDR3, the DNA is TGCGCCAGCAGCTTGAGGCAGGGATCCTACGAGCAGTACTTC.

The chain has TRBV2 and TRBJ2-3; 10 bases align to TRBD2. There are 15 residues in the CDR3. From germline, CDR1 is SNHLY and CDR2 FYNNEI. V shed 6 bases and J 9 bases; nucleotides not matched to a gene: 12. CDR3: CASRSTSGVRETQYF. CDR3 bases: TGTGCCAGCAGATCAACTAGCGGGGTTAGAGAAACGCAGTATTTT.

This clone has only a few counts. J is TRBJ2-7 and V is TRBV30, with 7 bases aligning to TRBD1. Per germline, CDR1 GTSNPN and CDR2 SVGIG (reference sequence). CDR3 size: 14 residues. V shed 1 base and J 0 bases; nucleotides not matched to a gene: 3. CDR3 sequence: CAWSDRGDSYEQYF. In DNA form, the CDR3 reads TGTGCCTGGAGTGACAGGGGAGACTCCTACGAGCAGTACTTC.